These 31 T cell receptor beta chains were sequenced from one sample in a study of CD8 T cells in Susac syndrome. With random hexamers, reverse transcription was performed on roughly 0.5 to 1 ug of RNA. TCRdb analysed the immunoSEQ multiplex PCR reads with MiXCR anew, one entry per CDR3 protein. The sample holds more than 150,000 distinct CDR3 sequences; 85% to 95% are singletons and the top ten take around 0.16%. The sequenced material came from CD8+ T cells from PBMCs. These receptors all come from a human donor with Susac syndrome.

The rearrangement uses TRBV19 and TRBJ1-5; D is perhaps TRBD1 (5 bases). CDR1 and CDR2 (germline): LNHDA, SQIVND (reference sequence). CDR3 length: 14 amino acids. Trimming removed 6 bases at V and 4 bases at J, with 13 bases between. This CDR3 reads CASRLQEFNQPQHF. The CDR3 coding sequence is TGTGCCAGTAGATTACAGGAATTTAATCAGCCCCAGCATTTT.

The chain combines TRBV20-1 with TRBJ2-5, with TRBD2 identical over 11 bases. CDR3 size: 15 residues. Germline lookup yields CDR1 DFQATT and CDR2 SNEGSKA (reference sequence). V trimming: 1 base; J trimming: 0 bases; junction bases outside the gene matches: 1. CDR3 amino acids: CSARGLAGYQETQYF. The CDR3 DNA follows: TGCAGTGCTAGAGGACTAGCGGGGTACCAAGAGACCCAGTACTTC.

This chain joins TRBV10-3 and TRBJ2-6; weak D call: TRBD2 (7 bases). CDR1 and CDR2 from the germline V gene are ENHRY and SYGVKD. The CDR3 consists of 19 residues. Deletions cut 2 bases from V and 0 bases from J, with 17 bases between. In DNA, the CDR3 is TGTGCCATCAGTGAGACTACGGGGGGCACCTTCTCTGGGGCCAACGTCCTGACTTTC. It codes for CAISETTGGTFSGANVLTF.

This chain links TRBV2 with TRBJ1-1, with D maybe TRBD1 (6 bases). Trimming cost V 8 bases and J 3 bases, with 16 bases left between them. The germline CDR1 and CDR2 sequences are SNHLY and FYNNEI. This CDR3 region has 14 residues. The chain's CDR3 is CASHLRGGDTEAFF. CDR3 DNA: TGTGCCAGCCACCTCAGGGGTGGCGACACTGAAGCTTTCTTT.

This chain connects TRBV25-1 to TRBJ2-7; 7 bases match TRBD1. Germline loops: CDR1 MGHDK, CDR2 SYGVNS. The CDR3 extends over 13 amino acids. V trimming: 3 bases; J trimming: 6 bases; junction bases outside the gene matches: 5. Here the CDR3 reads CASSETGYAEQYF. The DNA for the CDR3 is TGTGCCAGCAGTGAGACAGGGTATGCCGAGCAGTACTTC.

The gene calls are TRBV5-1 and TRBJ2-5; the D gene is possibly TRBD1 (5 bases). Germline CDR1 and CDR2: SGHRS and YFSETQ. V was pared by 5 bases and J by 7 bases, with 15 bases between. The CDR3 totals 13 residues. CDR3 nucleotides: TGCGCCAGCAGAGGGGTAGGTGAAGCGACCCAGTACTTC. Its protein product is CASRGVGEATQYF.

The chain combines TRBV29-1 with TRBJ2-7; 8 bases align to TRBD2. In germline, CDR1 is SQVTM, CDR2 ANQGSEA. V lost 5 bases to trimming and J lost 5 bases; unmatched junction nucleotides: 11. This CDR3 has 14 amino acids. CDR3 sequence reads: CSVLPAGVLDEQYF. The DNA for the CDR3 is TGCAGCGTTTTGCCAGCGGGAGTTTTGGACGAGCAGTACTTC.

This rearrangement joins TRBV27 to TRBJ1-2; 9 bases line up with TRBD1. Germline V gene data show CDR1 as MNHEY and CDR2 as SMNVEV (reference sequence). V shed 7 bases and J 4 bases; nucleotides not matched to a gene: 13. The CDR3 loop spans 16 amino acids. The CDR3 DNA sequence: TGTGCCAGCACTCCTGCCCCGGGACAGGGATTCTATGGCTACACCTTC. Translation gives CASTPAPGQGFYGYTF.

V is TRBV4-1 and J is TRBJ2-1; a weak D match, TRBD2 (5 bases). In germline, CDR1 is MGHRA, CDR2 YSYEKL. V gave up 0 bases and J gave up 3 bases, with 9 bases separating them. The CDR3 runs to 15 residues. CDR3 sequence: CASSQDTGDYNEQFF. The CDR3 bases are TGCGCCAGCAGCCAAGATACCGGGGACTACAATGAGCAGTTCTTC.

This chain joins TRBV5-1 and TRBJ1-1; 8 bases fit TRBD1. The V gene's germline CDR1 is SGHRS and CDR2 YFSETQ. Trimming took 0 bases from V and 6 from J; bases not matched to a gene: 16. The CDR3 covers 18 residues. This CDR3 reads CASSLEWLAGGGGAEAFF. The CDR3 DNA reads as TGCGCCAGCAGCTTGGAATGGTTGGCAGGGGGCGGAGGCGCTGAAGCTTTCTTT.

The chain joins TRBV30 to TRBJ2-3; 11 nucleotides match TRBD2. Losses at the gene ends were 3 bases for V and 3 bases for J; bases not matched to a gene: 5. The CDR3 is 15 residues long. Looked up from germline, CDR1 is GTSNPN and CDR2 is SVGIG (reference sequence). This CDR3 reads CAWRLTSGATDTQYF. CDR3 bases: TGTGCCTGGAGGCTGACTAGCGGGGCTACAGATACGCAGTATTTT.

This CDR3 is CASSLVAGGHEQYF. The DNA of the CDR3 is TGTGCCAGCAGCTTAGTAGCGGGAGGTCACGAGCAGTACTTC. The V and J genes are TRBV7-9 and TRBJ2-7, with 10 positions matching TRBD2. Germline V gene sequence: CDR1 SEHNR, CDR2 FQNEAQ (reference sequence). The CDR3 contains 14 residues. V was clipped by 1 base and J by 5 bases; unmatched bases: 2.

The CDR3 spells CAWSASYEQYF. For the CDR3, the DNA is TGTGCCTGGAGTGCGTCCTACGAGCAGTACTTC. The chain couples TRBV30 to TRBJ2-7; D uncertain. V lost 1 base and J 1 base, leaving 2 bases between the germline ends. Germline V lookup: CDR1 GTSNPN, CDR2 SVGIG (reference sequence). The CDR3 covers 11 residues.

This clonotype was counted a single time. The CDR3 coding sequence is TGTGCCAGCAGCACTGCAAGCGGGAAGAACACCGGGGAGCTGTTTTTT. It encodes CASSTASGKNTGELFF. This sequence joins TRBV9 and TRBJ2-2; 7 nucleotides agree with TRBD2. Germline values: CDR1 SGDLS, CDR2 YYNGEE. The J segment lost 1 base and the V segment lost 4 bases, leaving 7 bases of the junction unmatched. CDR3 size: 16 residues.

In its sample, this clonotype was seen once. The CDR3 reads CSGVAATDTQYF. The CDR3 coding sequence is TGCAGCGGGGTGGCAGCCACAGATACGCAGTATTTT. J is TRBJ2-3 and V is TRBV29-1, with D unclear. This CDR3 has 12 amino acids. Germline V CDR1 and CDR2: SQVTM, ANQGSEA. V dropped 7 bases and J dropped 2 bases, with 10 bases sitting between them.

The gene calls are TRBV4-1 and TRBJ1-2; 8 bases fit TRBD1. This CDR3 is 16 amino acids long. The J segment lost 2 bases and the V segment lost 3 bases, leaving 8 bases of the junction unmatched. Germline V gene sequence: CDR1 MGHRA, CDR2 YSYEKL. CDR3 amino acids: CASSQGQTGANYGYTF. The DNA of the CDR3 is TGCGCCAGCAGCCAGGGACAGACAGGGGCGAACTATGGCTACACCTTC.

The rearrangement links TRBV24-1 to TRBJ2-1; possible D gene TRBD2, 5 bases. The CDR3 is made up of 14 amino acids. Germline V gives CDR1 KGHDR, CDR2 SFDVKD. Trimming took 4 bases from V and 9 from J, leaving 15 bases between them. The CDR3 loop reads CATSDRLLGSEQFF. As DNA, the CDR3 is TGTGCCACCAGTGACCGTCTACTAGGAAGTGAGCAGTTCTTC.

The chain recombines TRBV9 with TRBJ2-3; D is undetermined. Germline assignment: CDR1 SGDLS and CDR2 YYNGEE. The V end was cut by 4 bases, the J end by 4 bases, with 13 bases between. The CDR3 covers 14 residues. The CDR3 spells CASSPDLGSDTQYF. The CDR3 region has the DNA TGTGCCAGCAGCCCAGACCTAGGATCAGATACGCAGTATTTT.

The genes are TRBV7-8 and TRBJ2-7; 10 bases map to TRBD2. The CDR3 loop spans 15 amino acids. Trimming at V came to 2 bases and at J to 4 bases, leaving 5 bases not matched to a gene. Per germline, CDR1 SGHVS and CDR2 FQNEAQ. As DNA, the CDR3 is TGTGCCAGCAGCTTACCGAAGCGGGAGGGATACGAGCAGTACTTC. Translated, it gives CASSLPKREGYEQYF.

The chain is built from TRBV4-1 and TRBJ1-6, with 7 bases identical to TRBD1. Germline V gene lookup returns CDR1 MGHRA and CDR2 YSYEKL. The ends lost 3 bases at V and 2 bases at J; junction bases unmatched: 13. This CDR3 has 19 amino acids. CDR3 loop: CASSQESFDRDAYNSPLHF. The CDR3 DNA sequence: TGCGCCAGCAGCCAGGAGAGCTTCGACAGGGACGCCTATAATTCACCCCTCCACTTT.

The V call is TRBV6-2 or TRBV6-3, the J call TRBJ2-5; TRBD1 aligns across 9 bases. With 2 bases clipped from V and 1 base from J, the junction kept 2 bases outside the gene matches. CDR3 length: 15 residues. Germline V lookup: CDR1 MNHEY, CDR2 SVGEGT. The chain's CDR3 is CASSYTGGFQETQYF. The DNA for the CDR3 is TGTGCCAGCAGTTACACAGGGGGCTTCCAAGAGACCCAGTACTTC.

V usage is TRBV29-1 and J usage is TRBJ1-2; 7 positions agree with TRBD1. CDR1 SQVTM and CDR2 ANQGSEA come from the germline V gene. Trimming took 6 bases from V and 3 from J; bases not matched to a gene: 7. The CDR3 consists of 13 residues. CDR3 in DNA: TGCAGCGTGTACCGGGACAGATACTATGGCTACACCTTC. Its translation: CSVYRDRYYGYTF. Variable domain in full (rest from reference TRBV29-1 and TRBJ1-2): SAVISQKPSRDICQRGTSLTIQCQVDSQVTMMFWYRQQPGQSLTLIATANQGSEATYESGFVIDKFPISRPNLTFSTLTVSNMSPEDSSIYLCSVYRDRYYGYTFGSGTRLTVV.

The CDR3 coding sequence is TGTGCCAGCAGTCGGAGGGGGGGTATGGATGAGCAGTTCTTC. As protein: CASSRRGGMDEQFF. The chain joins TRBV2 to TRBJ2-1, with a tentative D call TRBD2 (7 bases). The CDR3 runs 14 residues. Trimming stripped 5 bases from V and 8 bases from J, with 16 bases between. Germline V CDR1 and CDR2: SNHLY, FYNNEI.

The chain combines TRBV29-1 with TRBJ2-3; D may be TRBD1 (6 bases). CDR3 size: 13 residues. Trimming stripped 7 bases from V and 1 base from J, with 12 bases between. CDR1 and CDR2 (germline): SQVTM, ANQGSEA. The CDR3 DNA sequence: TGCAGCGCTTTGACAGGCCGCACAGATACGCAGTATTTT. Protein: CSALTGRTDTQYF.

The chain links TRBV20-1 to TRBJ1-4; TRBD1 matches 8 bases. V trimming: 6 bases; J trimming: 8 bases; junction bases outside the gene matches: 8. The V gene's germline CDR1 is DFQATT and CDR2 SNEGSKA (reference sequence). The CDR3 covers 13 residues. The chain's CDR3 is CSADRVVGEKLFF. CDR3 DNA sequence: TGCAGTGCGGACAGGGTGGTGGGCGAAAAACTGTTTTTT.

The V call is TRBV7-6, the J call TRBJ1-2; 7 nucleotides match TRBD1. Germline values: CDR1 SGHVS, CDR2 FNYEAQ. J was trimmed by 0 bases and V by 5 bases; bases with no gene match: 6. The CDR3 is 15 residues long. CDR3 DNA: TGTGCCAGCAGCGGCCGGGACAGCCCTAACTATGGCTACACCTTC. This sequence encodes CASSGRDSPNYGYTF.

In nucleotides, the CDR3 is TGTGCAATACGGCGGGAGAGTAATGAGCAGTTCTTC. It codes for CAIRRESNEQFF. The chain joins TRBV12-3 or TRBV12-4 to TRBJ2-1, with 7 bases lining up with TRBD2. The CDR3 runs to 12 residues.

The J gene is TRBJ2-2, the V gene TRBV28; TRBD1 aligns across 10 bases. V shed 8 bases and J 3 bases; nucleotides not matched to a gene: 6. The germline gives CDR1 MDHEN, CDR2 SYDVKM. This CDR3 region has 15 residues. The CDR3 sequence is CASGQGTGDTGELFF. The CDR3, as DNA: TGTGCCAGCGGTCAAGGGACAGGGGACACCGGGGAGCTGTTTTTT.

This chain uses TRBV7-9 with TRBJ2-1; 14 positions match TRBD2. The V segment lost 7 bases and the J segment 8 bases; nucleotides outside the gene matches: 10. Germline V gene data show CDR1 as SEHNR and CDR2 as FQNEAQ (reference sequence). The CDR3 spans 16 residues. The CDR3 DNA sequence: TGTGCCAGCAAATCGACTGGGACTAGCGGGAGCCATGAGCAGTTCTTC. Residues: CASKSTGTSGSHEQFF.

The V and J genes are TRBV20-1 and TRBJ2-1; a weak D match, TRBD2 (6 bases). Germline V gene sequence: CDR1 DFQATT, CDR2 SNEGSKA (reference sequence). The germline V and J ends were trimmed by 0 bases and 3 bases, with 15 bases remaining between them. The CDR3 is 16 residues long. The CDR3 spells CSARDPRELGYNEQFF. CDR3 in DNA: TGCAGTGCTAGAGACCCACGGGAGCTCGGCTACAATGAGCAGTTCTTC.

V gene TRBV7-9 combines with J gene TRBJ2-6; D unresolved. The V gene's germline CDR1 is SEHNR and CDR2 FQNEAQ (reference sequence). V lost 6 bases and J 0 bases, leaving 18 bases between the germline ends. The CDR3 contains 18 residues. CDR3 loop: CASSPKTVIFSGANVLTF. CDR3 DNA sequence: TGTGCCAGCAGTCCCAAGACTGTTATATTCTCTGGGGCCAACGTCCTGACTTTC. The variable domain in full, with the rest retrieved from reference TRBV7-9 and TRBJ2-6, is DTGVSQNPRHKITKRGQNVTFRCDPISEHNRLYWYRQTLGQGPEFLTYFQNEAQLEKSRLLSDRFSAERPKGSFSTLEIQRTEQGDSAMYLCASSPKTVIFSGANVLTFGAGSRLTVL.